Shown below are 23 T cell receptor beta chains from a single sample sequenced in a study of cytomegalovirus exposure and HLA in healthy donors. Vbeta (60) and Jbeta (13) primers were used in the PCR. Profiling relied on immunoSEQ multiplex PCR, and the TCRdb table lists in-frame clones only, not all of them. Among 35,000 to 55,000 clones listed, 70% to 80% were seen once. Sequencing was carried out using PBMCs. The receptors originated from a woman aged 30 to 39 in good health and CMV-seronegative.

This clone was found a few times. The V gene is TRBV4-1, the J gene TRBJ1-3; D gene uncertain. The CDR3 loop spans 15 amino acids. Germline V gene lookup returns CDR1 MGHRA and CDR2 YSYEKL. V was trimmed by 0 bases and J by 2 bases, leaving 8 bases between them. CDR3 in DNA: TGCGCCAGCAGCCAAGAGGGAGTTACTGGAAACACCATATATTTT. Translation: CASSQEGVTGNTIYF.

For the CDR3, the DNA is TGTGCCAGCAGTGCCAGCGGGGAGTCCTACAATGAGCAGTTCTTC. Translation: CASSASGESYNEQFF. The gene calls are TRBV6-4 and TRBJ2-1; 7 nucleotides agree with TRBD2. This CDR3 contains 15 residues. The V segment lost 4 bases and the J segment 1 base; nucleotides outside the gene matches: 4. Germline CDR1 reads MRHNA; CDR2 reads SNTAGT.

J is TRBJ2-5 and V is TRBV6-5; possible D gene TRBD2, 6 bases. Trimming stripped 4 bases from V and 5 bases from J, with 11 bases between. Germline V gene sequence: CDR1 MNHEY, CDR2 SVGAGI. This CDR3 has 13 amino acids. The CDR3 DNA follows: TGTGCCAGCAGTTGGACACGGGGGGAGACCCAGTACTTC. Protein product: CASSWTRGETQYF.

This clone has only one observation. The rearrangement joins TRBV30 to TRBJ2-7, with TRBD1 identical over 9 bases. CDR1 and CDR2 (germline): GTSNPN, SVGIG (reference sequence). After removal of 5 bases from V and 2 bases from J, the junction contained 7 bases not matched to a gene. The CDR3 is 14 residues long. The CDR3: CAWHPGTGTYEQYF. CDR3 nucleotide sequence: TGTGCCTGGCACCCCGGGACAGGGACCTACGAGCAGTACTTC.

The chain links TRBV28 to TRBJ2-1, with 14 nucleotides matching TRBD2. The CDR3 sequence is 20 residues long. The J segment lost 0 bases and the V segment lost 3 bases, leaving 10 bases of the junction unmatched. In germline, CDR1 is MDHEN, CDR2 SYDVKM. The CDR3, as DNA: TGTGCCAGCAGTTTCGGATGGGGACTAGCGGGAGCGAGCTCCTACAATGAGCAGTTCTTC. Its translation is CASSFGWGLAGASSYNEQFF.

CDR3 loop: CASSLAHRVGYTF. The CDR3 region has the DNA TGTGCCAGCAGCTTAGCCCACCGGGTAGGCTACACCTTC. The chain couples TRBV7-2 to TRBJ1-2; D gene unclear. V was pared by 0 bases and J by 8 bases, with 10 bases between. This CDR3 has 13 residues. CDR1 is SGHTA and CDR2 is FQGNSA in the germline V gene.

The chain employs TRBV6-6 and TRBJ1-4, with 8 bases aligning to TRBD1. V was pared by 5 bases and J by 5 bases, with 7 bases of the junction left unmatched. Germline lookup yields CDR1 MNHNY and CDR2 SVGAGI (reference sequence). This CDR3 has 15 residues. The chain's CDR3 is CASSNGQGPNEKLFF. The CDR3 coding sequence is TGTGCCAGCAGTAACGGACAGGGACCAAATGAAAAACTGTTTTTT.

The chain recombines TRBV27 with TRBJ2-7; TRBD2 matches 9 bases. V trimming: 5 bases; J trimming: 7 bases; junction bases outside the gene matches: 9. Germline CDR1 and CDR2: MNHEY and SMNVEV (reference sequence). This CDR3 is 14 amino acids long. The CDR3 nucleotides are TGTGCCAGCAGTCTCGGACTAGCGTCGCGGGAGCAGTACTTC. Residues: CASSLGLASREQYF.

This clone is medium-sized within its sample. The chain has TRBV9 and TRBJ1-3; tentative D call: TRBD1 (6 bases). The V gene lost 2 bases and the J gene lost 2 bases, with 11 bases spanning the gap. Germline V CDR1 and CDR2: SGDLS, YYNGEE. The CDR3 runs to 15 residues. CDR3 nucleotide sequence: TGTGCCAGCAGCGTTTCAGGGGTTCCTGGAAACACCATATATTTT. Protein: CASSVSGVPGNTIYF.

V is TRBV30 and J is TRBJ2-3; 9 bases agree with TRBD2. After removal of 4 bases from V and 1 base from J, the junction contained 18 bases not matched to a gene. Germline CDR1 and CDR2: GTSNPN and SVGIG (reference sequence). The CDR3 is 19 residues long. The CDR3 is CAWTVYIVERGVGTDTQYF. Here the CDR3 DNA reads TGTGCCTGGACAGTTTACATAGTAGAGCGGGGGGTTGGCACAGATACGCAGTATTTT.

CDR3 sequence reads: CAWSVGQGGSTDTQYF. The CDR3 nucleotides read TGTGCCTGGAGTGTAGGTCAGGGTGGGAGCACAGATACGCAGTATTTT. This rearrangement joins TRBV30 to TRBJ2-3; perhaps TRBD1 as D (5 bases). Germline V CDR1 and CDR2: GTSNPN, SVGIG (reference sequence). V lost 0 bases to trimming and J lost 0 bases, with 13 bases between them. CDR3 length: 16 residues.

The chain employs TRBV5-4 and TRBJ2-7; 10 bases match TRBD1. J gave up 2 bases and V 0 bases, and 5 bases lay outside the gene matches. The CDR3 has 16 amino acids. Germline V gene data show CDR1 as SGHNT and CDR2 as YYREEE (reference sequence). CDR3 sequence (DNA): TGTGCCAGCAGCTTGGTGGGACAGGGGAGCGCCTACGAGCAGTACTTC. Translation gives CASSLVGQGSAYEQYF.

This CDR3 is CSVQQAGGQETQYF. As DNA, the CDR3 is TGCAGCGTCCAACAAGCAGGGGGCCAAGAGACCCAGTACTTC. The V call is TRBV29-1, the J call TRBJ2-5; 7 bases agree with TRBD1. The CDR3 is 14 residues long. Germline V gene data show CDR1 as SQVTM and CDR2 as ANQGSEA. The trim removed 6 bases at V and 1 base at J, leaving 8 bases unmatched.

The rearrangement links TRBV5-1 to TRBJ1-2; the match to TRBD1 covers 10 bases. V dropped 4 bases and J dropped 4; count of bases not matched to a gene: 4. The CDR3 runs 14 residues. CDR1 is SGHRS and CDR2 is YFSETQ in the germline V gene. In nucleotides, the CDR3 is TGCGCCAGCAGCCCGGGACAGGGGAGCTATGGCTACACCTTC. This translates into CASSPGQGSYGYTF. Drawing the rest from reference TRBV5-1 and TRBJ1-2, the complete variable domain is KAGVTQTPRYLIKTRGQQVTLSCSPISGHRSVSWYQQTPGQGLQFLFEYFSETQRNKGNFPGRFSGRQFSNSRSEMNVSTLELGDSALYLCASSPGQGSYGYTFGSGTRLTVV.

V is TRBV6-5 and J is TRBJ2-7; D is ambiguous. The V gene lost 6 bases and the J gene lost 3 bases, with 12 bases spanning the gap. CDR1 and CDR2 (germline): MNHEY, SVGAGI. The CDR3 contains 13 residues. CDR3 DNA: TGTGCCAGCAGCCGCGGTCCCAGCTACGAGCAGTACTTC. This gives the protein CASSRGPSYEQYF.

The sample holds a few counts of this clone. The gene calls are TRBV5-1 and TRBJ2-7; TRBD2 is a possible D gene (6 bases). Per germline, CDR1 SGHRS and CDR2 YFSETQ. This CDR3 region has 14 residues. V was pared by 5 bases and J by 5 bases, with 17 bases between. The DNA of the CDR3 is TGCGCCAGCAGTTGGCGGGGAAATTCGGACGAGCAGTACTTC. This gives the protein CASSWRGNSDEQYF. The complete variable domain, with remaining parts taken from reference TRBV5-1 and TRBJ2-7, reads KAGVTQTPRYLIKTRGQQVTLSCSPISGHRSVSWYQQTPGQGLQFLFEYFSETQRNKGNFPGRFSGRQFSNSRSEMNVSTLELGDSALYLCASSWRGNSDEQYFGPGTRLTVT.

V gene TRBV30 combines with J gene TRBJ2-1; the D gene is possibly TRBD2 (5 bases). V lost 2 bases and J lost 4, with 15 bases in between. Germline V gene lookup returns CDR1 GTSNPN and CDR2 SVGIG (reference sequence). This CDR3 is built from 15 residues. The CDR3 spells CAWSKVGSRYNEQFF. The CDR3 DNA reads TGTGCCTGGAGTAAGGTAGGGAGTCGGTACAATGAGCAGTTCTTC.

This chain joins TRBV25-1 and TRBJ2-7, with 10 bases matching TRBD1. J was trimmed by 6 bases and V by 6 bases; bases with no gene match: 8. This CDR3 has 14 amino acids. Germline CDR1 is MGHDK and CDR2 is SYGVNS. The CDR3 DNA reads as TGTGCCAGCAGCGCCGGGACAGGGGTTCGCGAGCAGTACTTC. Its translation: CASSAGTGVREQYF.

In DNA form, the CDR3 reads TGTGCCAGCAGCTTACTGATTGGAGAACAAGAGACCCAGTACTTC. Translation gives CASSLLIGEQETQYF. The genes are TRBV13 and TRBJ2-5; unclear D gene. Germline V gives CDR1 PRHDT, CDR2 FYEKMQ (reference sequence). Deletions cut 2 bases from V and 2 bases from J, with 12 bases between. This CDR3 region has 15 residues.

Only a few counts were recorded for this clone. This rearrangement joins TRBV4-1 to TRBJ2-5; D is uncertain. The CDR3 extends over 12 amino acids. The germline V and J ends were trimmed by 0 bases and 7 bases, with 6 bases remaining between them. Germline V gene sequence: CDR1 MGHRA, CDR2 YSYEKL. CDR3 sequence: CASSQDYGTQYF. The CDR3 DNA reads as TGCGCCAGCAGCCAAGATTACGGGACCCAGTACTTC.

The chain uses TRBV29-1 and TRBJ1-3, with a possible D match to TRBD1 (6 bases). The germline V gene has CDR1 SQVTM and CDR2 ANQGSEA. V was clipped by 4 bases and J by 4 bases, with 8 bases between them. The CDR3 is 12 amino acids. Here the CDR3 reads CSVGGLGNTIYF. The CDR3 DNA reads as TGCAGCGTTGGGGGGCTAGGAAACACCATATATTTT.

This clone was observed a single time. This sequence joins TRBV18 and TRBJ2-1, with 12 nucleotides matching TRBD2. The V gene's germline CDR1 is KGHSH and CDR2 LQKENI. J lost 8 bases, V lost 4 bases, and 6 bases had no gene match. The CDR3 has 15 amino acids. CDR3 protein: CASSLSTSGSYEQFF. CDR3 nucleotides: TGTGCCAGCTCACTATCGACTAGCGGGAGCTATGAGCAGTTCTTC.

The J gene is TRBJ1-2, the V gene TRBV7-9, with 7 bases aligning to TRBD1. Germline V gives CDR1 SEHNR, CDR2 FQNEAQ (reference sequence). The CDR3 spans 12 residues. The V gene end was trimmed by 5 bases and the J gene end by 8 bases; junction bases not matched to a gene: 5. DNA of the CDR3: TGTGCCAGCAGCCAGGGGGTTGAAGGCTACACCTTC. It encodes CASSQGVEGYTF. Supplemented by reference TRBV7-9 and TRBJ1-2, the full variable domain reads DTGVSQNPRHKITKRGQNVTFRCDPISEHNRLYWYRQTLGQGPEFLTYFQNEAQLEKSRLLSDRFSAERPKGSFSTLEIQRTEQGDSAMYLCASSQGVEGYTFGSGTRLTVV.